This TCR beta chain was observed in a study of radiation and T cells in renal cell carcinoma. Study conclusions and caveats: Top tumor clonotypes rose in blood 2 weeks post-radiation, then contracted.

Time point defined: blood 4 weeks post-SBRT, at nephrectomy. Regarding treatment: 15 Gy SBRT to primary tumor, nephrectomy 4 weeks later. Measured with immunoSEQ multiplex PCR; TCRdb has only the in-frame clones, and not every one. The sample consists of around 170,000 clones, around 90% of them appearing once. This clone showed up just a few times. What it binds is unknown. Germline values: CDR1 LNHDA, CDR2 SQIVND (reference sequence). This CDR3 region has 14 residues. Deletions cut 5 bases from V and 6 bases from J, with 11 bases between. The receptor was isolated from a woman aged 45 to 65 with renal cell carcinoma. This chain links TRBV19 with TRBJ1-6, with unresolved D. The specimen was blood, collected from a patient whose treatment included radiotherapy and nephrectomy. CDR3 nucleotide sequence: TGTGCCAGTAGTCTCTTGGCGGCTAATTCACCCCTCCACTTT. This codes for CASSLLAANSPLHF.